This T cell receptor (beta chain) was found in a study of CD8 T cells in Susac syndrome. This CDR3 comprises 12 residues. V shed 1 base and J shed 8 bases, with 8 bases lying between them. CDR1 LGHNA and CDR2 YNFKEQ come from the germline V gene. Overall study findings and caveats: Among people with Susac, CD8+ clonal expansion was greatest in TEMRA cells and active patients.

RNA was extracted with the RNeasy kit, and a quantity of 0.5 to 1 ug was reverse transcribed using random hexamers. By means of immunoSEQ multiplex PCR, TCR beta CDR3 spanning 54 Vbeta and 13 Jbeta underwent amplification. TCRdb re-called the immunoSEQ multiplex PCR reads with MiXCR, one entry per CDR3 protein. The data show some 97,000 distinct CDR3 sequences, roughly 96% seen once. Concerning this clonotype itself: Its antigen is undetermined.

The chain recombines TRBV4-2 with TRBJ1-2, with no clear D. The TCR was taken from a human donor with Susac syndrome. Input material: CD8+ T cells from PBMCs. CDR3 sequence (DNA): TGTGCCAGCAGCCAAGGGACGGAGGGCTACACCTTC. This codes for CASSQGTEGYTF.